This T cell receptor beta chain was obtained from a study of T cell repertoires in cytomegalovirus infection. Study-level background: Through public TCR beta signatures, both CMV infection and matching HLA type were indicated. Study-level results: Clonotype analysis showed dominance of the ex vivo response by HLA-C-restricted CMV-specific TCR beta clonotypes. Adding up the frequency of public TCR beta families identified people who carried CMV plus the relevant HLA.

Germline-derived CDR1 and CDR2 are SGHTA and FQGNSA. The V and J ends lost 2 bases and 0 bases respectively, with 6 bases between them. This CDR3 is 14 amino acids long. This clonotype was observed at least ten times. Antigen specificity is unknown. TCRdb recomputed calls from the reads with MiXCR, one row per CDR3 protein. The sample includes 100,000 to 150,000 distinct CDR3 sequences, about 10% of them seen just once. This receptor was obtained from a human donor in good health (CMV status not recorded). Some clones in this sample may be carry-over from other donors' samples. V gene TRBV7-2 combines with J gene TRBJ2-3; no reliable D call. Sequencing used PBMCs. CDR3 amino acids: CASSLMQSTDTQYF. The CDR3 DNA follows: TGTGCCAGCAGCTTAATGCAGAGCACAGATACGCAGTATTTT.